This T cell receptor (beta chain) was captured in a study of blood T cell repertoires in COVID-19. Only in-frame clones appear in the TCRdb table, and some are missing; sequencing was by immunoSEQ multiplex PCR. The sample yields about 180,000 clones, 80% to 90% seen once. This clone came up once. Trimming shortened V by 1 base and J by 5 bases, and 18 bases separated the two germline ends. Germline V gene sequence: CDR1 MGHDK, CDR2 SYGVNS. There are 16 residues in the CDR3. The genes are TRBV25-1 and TRBJ2-7, with a possible D match to TRBD2 (5 bases). The sequencing input was peripheral blood. This TCR was recovered from a man between 18 and 29 years old who had recovered from COVID-19. The DNA for the CDR3 is TGTGCCAGCAGTGAATTAGGCGGGCGGCCCCTAAACGAGCAGTACTTC. Amino acid sequence: CASSELGGRPLNEQYF.